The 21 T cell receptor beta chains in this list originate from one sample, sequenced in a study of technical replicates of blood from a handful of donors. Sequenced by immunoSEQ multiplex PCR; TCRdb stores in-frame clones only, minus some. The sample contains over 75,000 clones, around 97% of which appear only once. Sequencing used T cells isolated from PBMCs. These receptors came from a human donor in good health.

The chain's CDR3 is CASSPAGIAETGELFF. For the CDR3, the DNA is TGTGCCAGCAGCCCAGCGGGAATAGCGGAAACCGGGGAGCTGTTTTTT. This chain joins TRBV7-9 and TRBJ2-2; the match to TRBD2 covers 7 bases. The germline CDR1 and CDR2 sequences are SEHNR and FQNEAQ (reference sequence). The CDR3 has 16 amino acids. Losses at the gene ends were 5 bases for V and 5 bases for J; bases not matched to a gene: 11.

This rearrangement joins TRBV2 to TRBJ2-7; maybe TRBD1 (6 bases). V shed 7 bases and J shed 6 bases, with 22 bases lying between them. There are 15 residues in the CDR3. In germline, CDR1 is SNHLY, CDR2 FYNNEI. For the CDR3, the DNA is TGTGCCAGCAAGCCGGAGGTGGGGGCAGTGGCCGAGCAGTACTTC. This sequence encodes CASKPEVGAVAEQYF.

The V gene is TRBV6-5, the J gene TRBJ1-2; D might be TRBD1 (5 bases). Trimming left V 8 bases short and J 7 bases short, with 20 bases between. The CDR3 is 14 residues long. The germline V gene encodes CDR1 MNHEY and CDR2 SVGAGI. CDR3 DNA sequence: TGTGCCAGCCGAATTGGGGGGAAATACGGTGGCTACACCTTC. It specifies CASRIGGKYGGYTF.

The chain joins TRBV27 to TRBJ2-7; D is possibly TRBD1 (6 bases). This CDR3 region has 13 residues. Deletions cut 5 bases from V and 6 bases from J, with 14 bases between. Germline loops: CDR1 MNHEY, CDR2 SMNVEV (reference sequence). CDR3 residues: CASSPNYRAEQYF. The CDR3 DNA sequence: TGTGCCAGCAGTCCTAACTACAGGGCCGAGCAGTACTTC.

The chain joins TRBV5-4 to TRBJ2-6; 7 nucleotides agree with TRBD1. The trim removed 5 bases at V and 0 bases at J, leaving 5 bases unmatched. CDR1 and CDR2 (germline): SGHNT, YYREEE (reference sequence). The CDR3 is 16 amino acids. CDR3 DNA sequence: TGTGCCAGCAGAAGGGACAGAGACTCTGGGGCCAACGTCCTGACTTTC. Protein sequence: CASRRDRDSGANVLTF.

The CDR3 DNA sequence: TGCGCCAGCAGCCAAGTTTTGGCGGGAGGGCCCTACAATGAGCAGTTCTTC. It translates to CASSQVLAGGPYNEQFF. This chain links TRBV4-1 with TRBJ2-1; TRBD2 matches at 9 bases. Trimming took 1 base from V and 2 from J; bases not matched to a gene: 6. CDR1 is MGHRA, CDR2 YSYEKL, per germline. The CDR3 is 17 amino acids.

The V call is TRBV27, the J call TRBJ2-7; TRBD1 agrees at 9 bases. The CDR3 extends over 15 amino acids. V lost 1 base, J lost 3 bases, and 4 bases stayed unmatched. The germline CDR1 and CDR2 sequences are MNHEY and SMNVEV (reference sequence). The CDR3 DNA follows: TGTGCCAGCAGTTTATTCTACAGGGGGCTCTACGAGCAGTACTTC. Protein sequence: CASSLFYRGLYEQYF.

This chain's CDR3 is CAWSVGGGQEEQFF. The CDR3 DNA is TGTGCCTGGAGTGTCGGCGGGGGTCAGGAAGAGCAGTTCTTC. V usage is TRBV30 and J usage is TRBJ2-1; TRBD2 aligns across 7 bases. The V gene's germline CDR1 is GTSNPN and CDR2 SVGIG (reference sequence). With V trimmed by 0 bases and J by 10 bases, 9 bases remained unmatched. This CDR3 has 14 residues.

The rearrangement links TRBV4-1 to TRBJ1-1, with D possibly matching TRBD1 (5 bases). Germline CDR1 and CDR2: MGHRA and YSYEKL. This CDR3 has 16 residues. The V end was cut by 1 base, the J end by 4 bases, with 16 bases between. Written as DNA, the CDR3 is TGCGCCAGCAGCCAAGGCCCCGGCAGGGTAGTCACTGAAGCTTTCTTT. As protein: CASSQGPGRVVTEAFF.

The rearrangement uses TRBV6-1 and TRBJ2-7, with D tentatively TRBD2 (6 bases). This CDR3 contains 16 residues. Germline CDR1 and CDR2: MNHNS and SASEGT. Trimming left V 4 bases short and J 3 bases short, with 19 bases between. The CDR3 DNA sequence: TGTGCCAGCAGTGGATACGCGGGGCGAAAGATCTACGAGCAGTACTTC. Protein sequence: CASSGYAGRKIYEQYF.

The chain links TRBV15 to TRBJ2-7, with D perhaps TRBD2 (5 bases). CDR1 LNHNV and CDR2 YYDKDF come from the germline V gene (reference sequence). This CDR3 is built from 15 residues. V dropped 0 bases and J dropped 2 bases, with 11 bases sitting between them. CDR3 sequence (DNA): TGTGCCACCAGCAGAGATTGGGAGACTGCCTACGAGCAGTACTTC. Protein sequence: CATSRDWETAYEQYF.

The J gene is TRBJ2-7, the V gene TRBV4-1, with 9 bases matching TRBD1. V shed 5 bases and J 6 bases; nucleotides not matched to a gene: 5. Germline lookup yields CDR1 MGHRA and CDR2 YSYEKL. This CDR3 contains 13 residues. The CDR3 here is CASSRGTGFEQYF. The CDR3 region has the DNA TGCGCCAGCAGCAGAGGGACAGGGTTCGAGCAGTACTTC.

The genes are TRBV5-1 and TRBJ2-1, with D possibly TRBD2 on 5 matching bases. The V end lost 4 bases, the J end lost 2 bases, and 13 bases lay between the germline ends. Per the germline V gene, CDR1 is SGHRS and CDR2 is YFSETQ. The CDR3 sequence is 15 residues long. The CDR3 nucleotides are TGCGCCAGCAGCGCTTCACTAGGAGCCTACAATGAGCAGTTCTTC. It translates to CASSASLGAYNEQFF. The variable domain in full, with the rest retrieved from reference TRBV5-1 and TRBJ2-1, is KAGVTQTPRYLIKTRGQQVTLSCSPISGHRSVSWYQQTPGQGLQFLFEYFSETQRNKGNFPGRFSGRQFSNSRSEMNVSTLELGDSALYLCASSASLGAYNEQFFGPGTRLTVL.

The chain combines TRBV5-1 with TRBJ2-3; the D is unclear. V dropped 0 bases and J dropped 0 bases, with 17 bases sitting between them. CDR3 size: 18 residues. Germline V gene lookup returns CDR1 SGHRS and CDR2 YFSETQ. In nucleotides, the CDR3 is TGCGCCAGCAGCTTGGGTATCTCAGGAATCAGTAGCACAGATACGCAGTATTTT. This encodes CASSLGISGISSTDTQYF.

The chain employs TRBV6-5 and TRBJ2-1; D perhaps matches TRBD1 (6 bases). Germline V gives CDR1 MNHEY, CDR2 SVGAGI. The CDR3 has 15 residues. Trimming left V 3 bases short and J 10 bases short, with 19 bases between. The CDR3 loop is CASSYRPSGGGEQFF. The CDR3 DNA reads TGTGCCAGCAGTTATCGTCCCTCTGGGGGCGGGGAGCAGTTCTTC.

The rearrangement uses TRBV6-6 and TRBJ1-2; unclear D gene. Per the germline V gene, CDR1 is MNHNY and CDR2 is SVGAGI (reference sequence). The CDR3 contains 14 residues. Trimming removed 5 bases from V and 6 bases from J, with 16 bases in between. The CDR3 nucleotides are TGTGCCAGCAGTGGTCACGGGGAGAACAATGGCTACACCTTC. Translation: CASSGHGENNGYTF.

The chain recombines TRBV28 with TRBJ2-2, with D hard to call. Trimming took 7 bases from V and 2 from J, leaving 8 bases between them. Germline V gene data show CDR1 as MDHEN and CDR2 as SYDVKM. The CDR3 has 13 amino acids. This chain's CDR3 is CASMNGNTGELFF. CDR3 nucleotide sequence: TGTGCCAGCATGAACGGTAACACCGGGGAGCTGTTTTTT.

CDR3 sequence: CAWTPSGGAADTQYF. The CDR3 nucleotides are TGTGCCTGGACACCGAGCGGGGGGGCCGCAGATACGCAGTATTTT. This chain joins TRBV30 and TRBJ2-3; TRBD2 aligns across 10 bases. J lost 4 bases, V lost 4 bases, and 8 bases had no gene match. The CDR3 is made up of 15 amino acids. Germline CDR1 is GTSNPN and CDR2 is SVGIG (reference sequence).

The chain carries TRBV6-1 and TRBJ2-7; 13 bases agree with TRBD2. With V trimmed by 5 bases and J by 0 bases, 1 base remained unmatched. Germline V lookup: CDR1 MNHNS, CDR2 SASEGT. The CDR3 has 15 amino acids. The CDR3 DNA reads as TGTGCCAGCAGTACTAGCGGGGGGGTCTCCTACGAGCAGTACTTC. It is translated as CASSTSGGVSYEQYF.

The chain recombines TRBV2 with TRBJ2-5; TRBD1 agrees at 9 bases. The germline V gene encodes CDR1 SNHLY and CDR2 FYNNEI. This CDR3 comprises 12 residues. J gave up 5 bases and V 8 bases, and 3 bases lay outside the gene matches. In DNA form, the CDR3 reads TGTGCCAGCGGGACAGGGAAGGAGACCCAGTACTTC. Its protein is CASGTGKETQYF.

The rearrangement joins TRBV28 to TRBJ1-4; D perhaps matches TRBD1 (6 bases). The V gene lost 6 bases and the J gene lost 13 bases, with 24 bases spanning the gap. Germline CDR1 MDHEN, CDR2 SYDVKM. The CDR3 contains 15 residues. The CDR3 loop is CASSFQDRLMKLLFF. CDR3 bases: TGTGCCAGCAGCTTCCAAGACAGGTTAATGAAACTACTGTTTTTT.